These T cell receptor beta chains were read from a single sample in a study of blood T cell repertoires in COVID-19. Repertoires were generated with immunoSEQ multiplex PCR, while TCRdb's copy carries only in-frame clones and drops some. The sample comprises about 220,000 clones, 75% to 85% of which are singletons, and 7% to 10% rests with the top ten. The sample taken for sequencing was peripheral blood. Receptor source: an elderly woman with COVID-19, enrolled during active disease. Both conserved end residues are part of each CDR3. The order of the fields is D gene, V gene, clone size, J gene, CDR3 DNA, CDR3 protein. D genes are given only for firm matches. Not every row has a clone size; where given, it reads once, few, many or a size class.

D: NA; V: TRBV6-1; size: NA; J: TRBJ1-6; DNA: TGTGCCAGCAGTGATCAGTTAAATTCACCCCTCCACTTT; CDR3: CASSDQLNSPLHF
D: NA; V: TRBV11-2; size: NA; J: TRBJ2-5; DNA: TGTGCCAGCACCCCAGGAGGGGACCCTCAAGAGACCCAGTACTTC; CDR3: CASTPGGDPQETQYF
D: TRBD2; V: TRBV5-5; size: NA; J: TRBJ2-7; DNA: TGTGCCAGCAGTTCTGGACTAGCGGGGAGGGAGCAGTACTTC; CDR3: CASSSGLAGREQYF
D: NA; V: TRBV9; size: NA; J: TRBJ2-6; DNA: TGTGCCAGCAGCTTAAGAACGGGAGTTACCTCTGGGGCCAACGTCCTGACTTTC; CDR3: CASSLRTGVTSGANVLTF
D: TRBD1; V: TRBV27; size: NA; J: TRBJ2-5; DNA: TGTGCCAGCAGTTTCAGGGGGGTGGACAGGGGGGTGGAGACCCAGTACTTC; CDR3: CASSFRGVDRGVETQYF
D: TRBD2; V: TRBV5-1; size: NA; J: TRBJ2-3; DNA: TGCGCCAGCAGCTTGGAGGTCGGGGGGGCGACAGATACGCAGTATTTT; CDR3: CASSLEVGGATDTQYF
D: NA; V: TRBV18; size: NA; J: TRBJ1-1; DNA: TGTGCCAGCTCACCGTCACAGGGCGTGACTGAAGCTTTCTTT; CDR3: CASSPSQGVTEAFF
D: NA; V: TRBV7-2; size: NA; J: TRBJ1-3; DNA: TGTGCCAGCAGCCCGGCCGTCGCAGGTGGAAACACCATATATTTT; CDR3: CASSPAVAGGNTIYF
D: NA; V: TRBV5-4; size: NA; J: TRBJ2-7; DNA: TGTGCCAGCAGCTTGGGTAGCTCCTTCGACTACGAGCAGTACTTC; CDR3: CASSLGSSFDYEQYF
D: NA; V: TRBV18; size: NA; J: TRBJ1-2; DNA: TGTGCCAGCTCACTGCGAGAATACTATGGCTACACCTTC; CDR3: CASSLREYYGYTF
D: NA; V: TRBV5-1; size: NA; J: TRBJ1-1; DNA: TGCGCCAGCCGGTCGATTGGTGAAGCTTTCTTT; CDR3: CASRSIGEAFF
D: NA; V: TRBV27; size: once; J: TRBJ1-2; DNA: TGTGCCAGCAGTTTAAGGACAGATAGCTCCTATGGCTACACCTTC; CDR3: CASSLRTDSSYGYTF
D: TRBD1; V: TRBV2; size: NA; J: TRBJ1-5; DNA: TGTGCCAGCAGTGATCTAGGGACAGAGCTCACGGGCAATCAGCCCCAGCATTTT; CDR3: CASSDLGTELTGNQPQHF
D: NA; V: TRBV3-1/TRBV3-2; size: NA; J: TRBJ2-5; DNA: TGTGCCAGCAGCCAAGATTGGAGGGGCCAAGAGACCCAGTACTTC; CDR3: CASSQDWRGQETQYF
D: TRBD1; V: TRBV19; size: few; J: TRBJ1-4; DNA: TGTGCCAGTAGTCCCGCCAGGGGGAGTAATGAAAAACTGTTTTTT; CDR3: CASSPARGSNEKLFF
D: TRBD2; V: TRBV10-3; size: NA; J: TRBJ2-1; DNA: TGTGCCATCAGTGACCCCGGGACTAGGCCGGGAGAGGAGCAGTTCTTC; CDR3: CAISDPGTRPGEEQFF